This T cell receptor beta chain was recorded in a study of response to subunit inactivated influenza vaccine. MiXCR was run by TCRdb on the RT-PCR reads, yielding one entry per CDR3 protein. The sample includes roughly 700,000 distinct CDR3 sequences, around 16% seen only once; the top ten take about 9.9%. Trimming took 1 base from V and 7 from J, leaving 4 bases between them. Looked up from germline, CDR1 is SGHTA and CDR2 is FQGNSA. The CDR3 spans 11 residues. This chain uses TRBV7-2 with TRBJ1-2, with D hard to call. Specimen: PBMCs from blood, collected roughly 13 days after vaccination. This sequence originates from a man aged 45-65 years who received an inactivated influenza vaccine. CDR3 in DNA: TGTGCCAGCAGCTTAGGGACTGGCTACACCTTC. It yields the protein CASSLGTGYTF.